This TCR beta chain was identified during a study of T cell clonotyping in hematopoietic cell transplantation. Remarks on this clone: Antigen specificity is unknown. Other DNA variants within this sample encode the same CDR3.

Some clones are missing from TCRdb's copy, which holds only in-frame ones; the method was immunoSEQ multiplex PCR. In the table there are 65,000 to 75,000 clones, over 90% of which are singletons. Germline-derived CDR1 and CDR2 are MNHEY and SVGAGI. This CDR3 comprises 13 residues. With 0 bases clipped from V and 10 bases from J, the junction kept 2 bases outside the gene matches. General study results and limits: No sorting was done, leaving CD4 and CD8 contributions mixed.

The chain carries TRBV6-5 and TRBJ2-1; TRBD2 matches at 8 bases. The sequence came from a man aged 45 to 65 in good health. Some clones in this sample may be carry-over from other donors' samples. Sequenced input: peripheral blood mononuclear cells. DNA of the CDR3: TGTGCCAGCAGTTACTCTGGCGGGGGGGAGCAGTTCTTC. Residues: CASSYSGGGEQFF.